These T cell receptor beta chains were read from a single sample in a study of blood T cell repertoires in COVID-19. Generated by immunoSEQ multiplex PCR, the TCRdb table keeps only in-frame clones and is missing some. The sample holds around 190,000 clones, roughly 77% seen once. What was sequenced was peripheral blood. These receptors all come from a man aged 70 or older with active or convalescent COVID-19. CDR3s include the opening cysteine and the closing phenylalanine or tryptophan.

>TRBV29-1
CSVASGGDEQFF
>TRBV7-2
CASSLSPLSGTEAFF
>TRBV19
CASRGQGAGELFF
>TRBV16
CASSSRTSGSSYEQYF
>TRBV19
CASSRTVSNQPQHF
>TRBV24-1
CATSEGQRQTNEQFF
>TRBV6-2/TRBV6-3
CASSYALEGRSSYNEQFF
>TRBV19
CASSIDAVGGTEAFF
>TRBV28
CASSLTGVSRFDGYTF
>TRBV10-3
CASRTSGGVYTQYF
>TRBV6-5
CASRQQGNTIYF
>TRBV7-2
CASSPRGGGYNEQFF
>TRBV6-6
CASSLAETYNEQFF
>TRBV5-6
CASSLDRGRGYTF
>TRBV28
CASRSGSIIYGYTF
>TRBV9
CASSQSSGSYEQYF
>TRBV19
CASSINRDRGEYF
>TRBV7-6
CASSQEGALFNEQFF
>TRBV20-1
CSASVTSGIDTQYF
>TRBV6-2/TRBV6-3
CASSGSSGSSYEQYF
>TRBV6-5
CASLLSRDSPLHF
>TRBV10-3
CAISDPAGQGYGLSTDTQYF
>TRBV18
CASSGQTNYGYTF
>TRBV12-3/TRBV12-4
CASREQGHTEAFF
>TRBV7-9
CASSRNAGGESDEQFF
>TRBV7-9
CASSLTRGTDTQYF
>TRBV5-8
CASSFVQFNEKLFF
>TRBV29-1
CSGQGNTDTQYF
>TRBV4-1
CASSQIGGTSGPNEQFF
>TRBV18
CASSPVPGNGYTF
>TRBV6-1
CASSETADSPLHF
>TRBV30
CAWSAGGDGQPQHF
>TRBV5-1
CASSVDSFSYEQYF
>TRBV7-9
CASSPPQGLRAEAFF
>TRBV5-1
CASSPRGESSYNEQFF
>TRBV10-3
CAISVKTLGTSGRYNEQFF
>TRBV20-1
CSAIGGVEAFF
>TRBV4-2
CASARDRVTGELFF
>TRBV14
CASSHGRAPYGYTF
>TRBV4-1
CASTLVLTNTGELFF
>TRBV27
CASSSPRSGNYGYTF
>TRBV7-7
CASSVDRAGTGELFF
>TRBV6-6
CASSTTQGIGEGYTF
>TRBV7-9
CASSPRLAGVEQFF
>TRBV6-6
CASSPSGQGAKEQYF
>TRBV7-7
CASSLAGTVNQPQHF
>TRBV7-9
CASSLSALKGGEAFF
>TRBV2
CASSGLTGSDTQYF
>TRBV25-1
CASSSTYAQGAGYTF
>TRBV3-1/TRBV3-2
CASSQDQGILGEQFF
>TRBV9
CASSVGPNGGEQYF
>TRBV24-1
CATSYSDTQYF
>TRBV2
CASSRGSTGGTDTQYF
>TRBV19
CASSSIPLDRNQPQHF
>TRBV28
CASRTTGIGSPQHF
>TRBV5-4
CASSTDTSGTYEQYF
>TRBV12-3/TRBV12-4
CASSKPGTEAFF
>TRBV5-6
CASSFTGGTEAFF
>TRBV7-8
CASSLAVGVTSTEAFF